This record covers a single TCR beta chain. Per germline, CDR1 MGHRA and CDR2 YSYEKL. Germline trimming cut 4 bases from V and 0 bases from J; bases unmatched to any gene: 1. There are 14 residues in the CDR3. This sample is part of a study of blood T cell repertoires in COVID-19. Study background: Both acute and convalescent COVID-19 samples were obtained from the United States, Italy and Spain.

Clones were sequenced by immunoSEQ multiplex PCR, and TCRdb holds only the in-frame ones, with some missing. The sample lists some 350,000 clones, nearly 90% occurring once. This sequence originates from a man aged 18-30 years with active or convalescent COVID-19. The specimen sequenced was peripheral blood. The chain employs TRBV4-1 and TRBJ2-7, with 9 bases matching TRBD1. The CDR3 nucleotides read TGCGCCAGCAGCCGGGACAGGGTCTCCTACGAGCAGTACTTC. Translation: CASSRDRVSYEQYF.